This T cell receptor (beta chain) was obtained from a study of a mutant IDH1 vaccine in newly diagnosed glioma. On the study more broadly: The first vaccination came 4-6 weeks after radiotherapy alone, or with temozolomide cycles. Study observations and caveats: Immune responses induced by the vaccine were seen in 93.3% of patients, spanning multiple MHC alleles.

Time point described: week 35, safety follow-up. The study gave 300 ug of mutant IDH1 20-mer peptide per vaccine dose, with topical imiquimod. Scheduled for weeks 1, 3, 5, 7, 11, 15, 19 and 23, eight vaccinations were given to patients. There were new WHO grade 3 or 4 astrocytomas in the donors, and these were IDH1-mutant and ATRX-lost. About this clone itself: Its antigen is undetermined.

Libraries were prepared by immunoSEQ multiplex PCR; TCRdb keeps only in-frame clonotypes and omits some of them. The sample shows tens of thousands of clones, approximately 92% of them seen only once. This TCR was recovered from a man over 45 with glioma. Sequenced material: PBMCs, taken from a glioma patient whose treatment included an IDH1 peptide vaccine.

CDR3 in DNA: TGTGCCGGATCTAAAGCTAACTATGGCTACACCTTC. Translating it yields CAGSKANYGYTF. The V call is TRBV5-8, the J call TRBJ1-2; D is undetermined. Germline CDR1 reads SGHTS; CDR2 reads YDEGEE. V was cut by 10 bases and J by 0 bases, with 10 bases left in between. This CDR3 is 12 amino acids long.